The 9 T cell receptor beta chains presented below share a single source sample, sequenced in a study of cytomegalovirus exposure and HLA in healthy donors. Primers included in the PCR were 60 Vbeta and 13 Jbeta primers. Here immunoSEQ multiplex PCR was the method, and the copy in TCRdb shows in-frame clones only, minus some. The table lists about 150,000 clones, over 65% of them singletons, with 4% in the top ten. Sequenced: PBMCs. The receptors come from a woman aged 40 to 49 in good health and CMV-seronegative.

The V gene is TRBV30, the J gene TRBJ2-2, with D uncertain. This CDR3 region has 13 residues. Germline CDR1 reads GTSNPN; CDR2 reads SVGIG (reference sequence). V lost 5 bases and J 6 bases, leaving 13 bases between the germline ends. CDR3 nucleotide sequence: TGTGCCTGGGGCGGCCCCGTGGCCGGGGAGCTGTTTTTT. It codes for CAWGGPVAGELFF.

The chain carries TRBV5-1 and TRBJ2-3; TRBD1 is a possible D gene (6 bases). This CDR3 has 14 residues. V gave up 2 bases and J gave up 6 bases, with 13 bases separating them. Germline V CDR1 and CDR2: SGHRS, YFSETQ. The DNA for the CDR3 is TGCGCCAGCAGCTTTGGTCAGGGGCCGGATACGCAGTATTTT. Residues: CASSFGQGPDTQYF.

This chain uses TRBV5-6 with TRBJ2-5; D not resolved. Germline lookup yields CDR1 SGHDT and CDR2 YYEEEE. The germline V and J ends were trimmed by 2 bases and 4 bases, with 6 bases remaining between them. CDR3 length: 12 amino acids. The CDR3 sequence: CASSFTGETQYF. CDR3 bases: TGTGCCAGCAGCTTCACCGGAGAGACCCAGTACTTC.

A few counts support this clone. This chain uses TRBV7-2 with TRBJ2-3; D might be TRBD1 (6 bases). V was trimmed by 4 bases and J by 5 bases, leaving 13 bases between them. This CDR3 has 14 residues. Germline-derived CDR1 and CDR2 are SGHTA and FQGNSA. The CDR3 DNA sequence: TGTGCCAGCAGCTCAGGGAGCAGGGGAGATACGCAGTATTTT. As protein: CASSSGSRGDTQYF. Drawing the rest from reference TRBV7-2 and TRBJ2-3, the complete variable domain is GAGVSQSPSNKVTEKGKDVELRCDPISGHTALYWYRQSLGQGLEFLIYFQGNSAPDKSGLPSDRFSAERTGGSVSTLTIQRTQQEDSAVYLCASSSGSRGDTQYFGPGTRLTVL.

The V and J genes are TRBV13 and TRBJ2-3, with D possibly matching TRBD2 (6 bases). CDR3 length: 16 residues. Per germline, CDR1 PRHDT and CDR2 FYEKMQ (reference sequence). V was cut by 4 bases and J by 2 bases, with 16 bases left in between. The CDR3 nucleotides read TGTGCCAGCAGCTCGGGGGAAGCCGGGAACACAGATACGCAGTATTTT. It is translated as CASSSGEAGNTDTQYF. The entire variable domain, with the rest obtained from reference TRBV13 and TRBJ2-3, is as follows: AAGVIQSPRHLIKEKRETATLKCYPIPRHDTVYWYQQGPGQDPQFLISFYEKMQSDKGSIPDRFSAQQFSDYHSELNMSSLELGDSALYFCASSSGEAGNTDTQYFGPGTRLTVL.

There are a few counts of this clone. The V gene is TRBV6-5, the J gene TRBJ1-5; TRBD1 agrees at 8 bases. Germline V gives CDR1 MNHEY, CDR2 SVGAGI. The CDR3 has 15 amino acids. J gave up 4 bases and V 6 bases, and 8 bases lay outside the gene matches. CDR3 DNA sequence: TGTGCCAGCAGACAGGGGGGGTTAGCAAATCAGCCCCAGCATTTT. Translating gives CASRQGGLANQPQHF.

V gene TRBV2 combines with J gene TRBJ1-1; 12 bases agree with TRBD1. CDR3 length: 14 residues. Per the germline V gene, CDR1 is SNHLY and CDR2 is FYNNEI. Trimming at V came to 3 bases and at J to 10 bases, leaving 6 bases not matched to a gene. CDR3 DNA sequence: TGTGCCAGCAGTGAGCGGGGACAGGGGGCTATAGCTTTCTTT. Protein product: CASSERGQGAIAFF.

Only a few counts were recorded for this clone. CDR3 region: CASSRGTGPMNTEAFF. CDR3 nucleotide sequence: TGCGCCAGCAGCCGGGGGACAGGACCGATGAACACTGAAGCTTTCTTT. The J gene is TRBJ1-1, the V gene TRBV5-1; 8 positions agree with TRBD1. V dropped 4 bases and J dropped 0; count of bases not matched to a gene: 8. Germline CDR1 and CDR2: SGHRS and YFSETQ. The CDR3 covers 16 residues. The full variable domain, its missing parts supplied by reference TRBV5-1 and TRBJ1-1, is KAGVTQTPRYLIKTRGQQVTLSCSPISGHRSVSWYQQTPGQGLQFLFEYFSETQRNKGNFPGRFSGRQFSNSRSEMNVSTLELGDSALYLCASSRGTGPMNTEAFFGQGTRLTVV.

This clone was recorded a few times. The rearrangement joins TRBV6-5 to TRBJ2-1; 8 nucleotides agree with TRBD2. The CDR3 spans 15 residues. Losses at the gene ends were 6 bases for V and 4 bases for J; bases not matched to a gene: 8. CDR1 and CDR2 from the germline V gene are MNHEY and SVGAGI. CDR3 sequence: CASRKAGAQYNEQFF. Written as DNA, the CDR3 is TGTGCCAGCAGGAAAGCGGGAGCCCAGTACAATGAGCAGTTCTTC.